This TCR beta chain stems from a study of blood T cell repertoires in COVID-19. Study at large: Some COVID-19 samples were acute and others convalescent; all came from the United States, Italy and Spain.

V lost 7 bases, J lost 4 bases, and 6 bases stayed unmatched. The CDR3 covers 14 residues. Germline V CDR1 and CDR2: MNHEY, SMNVEV (reference sequence). This table comes from immunoSEQ multiplex PCR, and its TCRdb copy is limited to in-frame clones, with some not included. The data hold about 440,000 clones, with around 88% observed a single time. What was sequenced was peripheral blood. This clonotype was sampled from a woman under 40 with acute or convalescent COVID-19. This sequence joins TRBV27 and TRBJ1-1, with 10 bases fitting TRBD1. The chain's CDR3 is CASKRQGAITEAFF. Written as DNA, the CDR3 is TGTGCCAGCAAAAGACAGGGGGCGATCACTGAAGCTTTCTTT.